These 17 T cell receptor beta chains originate from one sample sequenced in a study of cytomegalovirus exposure and HLA in healthy donors. Researchers ran the PCR with 60 Vbeta and 13 Jbeta primers. Clones were sequenced by immunoSEQ multiplex PCR, and TCRdb holds only the in-frame ones, with some missing. The data show about 140,000 clones, roughly three fifths seen once. Material for sequencing was PBMCs. Receptors were obtained from a male donor in good health and CMV-seronegative.

V and J are TRBV19 and TRBJ1-5, with a possible D match to TRBD1 (5 bases). From germline, CDR1 is LNHDA and CDR2 SQIVND (reference sequence). V dropped 1 base and J dropped 6 bases, with 13 bases sitting between them. This CDR3 is 15 amino acids long. The CDR3 DNA reads TGTGCCAGTAGTATAGGTGGGGGGAGTGTTCAGCCCCAGCATTTT. This sequence encodes CASSIGGGSVQPQHF. Drawing the rest from reference TRBV19 and TRBJ1-5, the complete variable domain is DGGITQSPKYLFRKEGQNVTLSCEQNLNHDAMYWYRQDPGQGLRLIYYSQIVNDFQKGDIAEGYSVSREKKESFPLTVTSAQKNPTAFYLCASSIGGGSVQPQHFGDGTRLSIL.

The chain joins TRBV27 to TRBJ1-1; D ambiguous. The CDR3 totals 14 residues. CDR1 is MNHEY, CDR2 SMNVEV, per germline (reference sequence). The V end was cut by 2 bases, the J end by 0 bases, with 7 bases between. CDR3 loop: CASSLRGVNTEAFF. For the CDR3, the DNA is TGTGCCAGCAGTTTACGCGGGGTGAACACTGAAGCTTTCTTT.

This clone was counted between two and nine times. The chain joins TRBV19 to TRBJ1-2; 7 nucleotides align to TRBD1. The CDR3 consists of 17 residues. CDR1 and CDR2 (germline): LNHDA, SQIVND (reference sequence). V lost 5 bases to trimming and J lost 5 bases; unmatched junction nucleotides: 17. The DNA for the CDR3 is TGTGCCAGTAGTCTATGGACAGGCGGAGAGACTCTATATGGCTACACCTTC. It specifies CASSLWTGGETLYGYTF. Full variable domain (missing parts from reference TRBV19 and TRBJ1-2): DGGITQSPKYLFRKEGQNVTLSCEQNLNHDAMYWYRQDPGQGLRLIYYSQIVNDFQKGDIAEGYSVSREKKESFPLTVTSAQKNPTAFYLCASSLWTGGETLYGYTFGSGTRLTVV.

This clone has a handful of counts. V usage is TRBV30 and J usage is TRBJ1-6; possible D gene TRBD1, 6 bases. Trimming pared 1 base from V and 10 bases from J, leaving 14 bases between. Germline V CDR1 and CDR2: GTSNPN, SVGIG (reference sequence). This CDR3 has 14 residues. This chain's CDR3 is CAWSGTTGWSPLHF. As DNA, the CDR3 is TGTGCCTGGAGTGGAACCACAGGGTGGTCACCCCTCCACTTT.

This clone was detected only once. CDR3 sequence reads: CASSDPRGEAGTGELFF. The CDR3 DNA reads TGTGCCAGCAGTGACCCCAGGGGCGAGGCGGGCACCGGGGAGCTGTTTTTT. V gene TRBV28 combines with J gene TRBJ2-2, with a possible D match to TRBD1 (6 bases). This CDR3 contains 17 residues. V was trimmed by 5 bases and J by 4 bases, leaving 20 bases between them. Germline V CDR1 and CDR2: MDHEN, SYDVKM.

This clone has just a few counts. The chain is built from TRBV9 and TRBJ2-5, with a weak D call TRBD2 (6 bases). The CDR3 loop spans 13 amino acids. The germline V gene encodes CDR1 SGDLS and CDR2 YYNGEE. Trimming took off 0 bases at V and 9 bases at J, with 12 bases between the two ends. In DNA form, the CDR3 reads TGTGCCAGCAGCGTAGGGAGGGACGCGGCCCAGTACTTC. It specifies CASSVGRDAAQYF.

The V call is TRBV2, the J call TRBJ2-7; 10 bases fit TRBD2. Germline-derived CDR1 and CDR2 are SNHLY and FYNNEI. The CDR3 sequence is 14 residues long. V trimming: 8 bases; J trimming: 6 bases; junction bases outside the gene matches: 10. CDR3 protein: CASREELAGREQYF. CDR3 coding DNA: TGTGCCAGCCGGGAGGAACTAGCGGGGCGCGAGCAGTACTTC.

This clone was seen more than once but under ten times. Other DNA sequences in the sample encode the same CDR3. The J gene is TRBJ2-7, the V gene TRBV6-5; D is perhaps TRBD2 (6 bases). Germline V gene data show CDR1 as MNHEY and CDR2 as SVGAGI. With 1 base removed from V and 0 bases from J, the gap between germline ends came to 7 bases. The CDR3 consists of 14 residues. The DNA of the CDR3 is TGTGCCAGCAGTTACTTGGGACTCTCCTACGAGCAGTACTTC. Its translation is CASSYLGLSYEQYF.

The chain couples TRBV7-3 to TRBJ2-1; TRBD2 is a possible D gene (5 bases). Trimming left V 5 bases short and J 3 bases short, with 14 bases between. The CDR3 sequence is 15 residues long. Looked up from germline, CDR1 is SGHTA and CDR2 is FQGTGA. Written as DNA, the CDR3 is TGTGCCAGCAGCCCGGACTCCCAGATCTACAATGAGCAGTTCTTC. Protein: CASSPDSQIYNEQFF.

This clone was recorded a few times. The rearrangement joins TRBV7-9 to TRBJ1-1; no reliable D call. This CDR3 contains 16 residues. Germline CDR1 SEHNR, CDR2 FQNEAQ (reference sequence). Trimming shortened V by 2 bases and J by 7 bases, and 20 bases separated the two germline ends. CDR3 protein: CASSLNPPQEGGEAFF. The CDR3 DNA follows: TGTGCCAGCAGCTTAAACCCCCCCCAGGAGGGAGGTGAAGCTTTCTTT.

The table lists this clone with a few counts. The chain joins TRBV7-8 to TRBJ2-3; 9 positions agree with TRBD2. The J segment lost 4 bases and the V segment lost 3 bases, leaving 11 bases of the junction unmatched. This CDR3 contains 17 residues. Per the germline V gene, CDR1 is SGHVS and CDR2 is FQNEAQ. CDR3 in DNA: TGTGCCAGCAGCTTTTCTATCGTCGCGGGGGGGGCAGATACGCAGTATTTT. This translates into CASSFSIVAGGADTQYF.

This sequence joins TRBV30 and TRBJ2-2, with D possibly being TRBD2 (5 bases). Germline CDR1 reads GTSNPN; CDR2 reads SVGIG (reference sequence). The CDR3 is 17 residues long. Trimming removed 4 bases at V and 5 bases at J, with 23 bases between. CDR3 sequence (DNA): TGTGCCTGGATCCAGGACGGTCGGGGTTTTAGGACCGGGGAGCTGTTTTTT. As protein: CAWIQDGRGFRTGELFF.

This clone has only one observation. The rearrangement links TRBV29-1 to TRBJ1-2; D perhaps matches TRBD1 (5 bases). CDR1 is SQVTM and CDR2 is ANQGSEA in the germline V gene. The V gene lost 2 bases and the J gene lost 3 bases, with 10 bases spanning the gap. The CDR3 is made up of 13 amino acids. The CDR3 reads CSVEQGGDYGYTF. CDR3 sequence (DNA): TGCAGCGTTGAACAGGGTGGAGACTATGGCTACACCTTC.

V gene TRBV21-1 combines with J gene TRBJ2-7; the table's D gene call, TRBD2, was not cross checked with the DNA. TRBV21-1 represents a pseudogene. The CDR3 runs to 16 residues. Here the CDR3 DNA reads TGTGCCAGCAGCAACCCTCCGGCGGGGGCGGTTTACGAGCAGTACTTC. Residues: CASSNPPAGAVYEQYF.

The gene calls are TRBV28 and TRBJ1-4; a possible D gene is TRBD1 (5 bases). Germline V gene sequence: CDR1 MDHEN, CDR2 SYDVKM. The CDR3 consists of 15 residues. V lost 3 bases and J lost 6, with 14 bases in between. CDR3 sequence (DNA): TGTGCCAGCAGTTTGGCAGGCAGGGCCGATGAAAAACTGTTTTTT. Amino acids: CASSLAGRADEKLFF.

V and J are TRBV5-1 and TRBJ2-7; 8 bases map to TRBD1. The J segment lost 3 bases and the V segment lost 4 bases, leaving 3 bases of the junction unmatched. CDR1 and CDR2 from the germline V gene are SGHRS and YFSETQ. The CDR3 spans 13 residues. The CDR3: CASSRTGIYEQYF. CDR3 in DNA: TGCGCCAGCAGCCGGACAGGGATCTACGAGCAGTACTTC.

The chain employs TRBV30 and TRBJ1-3; D is uncertain. With 1 base removed from V and 6 bases from J, the gap between germline ends came to 13 bases. The CDR3 has 14 amino acids. The germline V gene has CDR1 GTSNPN and CDR2 SVGIG (reference sequence). The CDR3 region is CAWSAGEVENTIYF. CDR3 sequence (DNA): TGTGCCTGGAGTGCCGGGGAGGTAGAAAACACCATATATTTT. Full variable domain (rest looked up from reference TRBV30 and TRBJ1-3): SQTIHQWPATLVQPVGSPLSLECTVEGTSNPNLYWYRQAAGRGLQLLFYSVGIGQISSEVPQNLSASRPQDRQFILSSKKLLLSDSGFYLCAWSAGEVENTIYFGEGSWLTVV.